One T cell receptor beta chain is described in this entry. This specimen belongs to a study of blood T cell repertoires in COVID-19. Study overall: Sites in the United States, Italy and Spain provided acute and convalescent COVID-19 samples. Sources were T cells, B-cell-depleted T cells, or PBMCs; the material itself was cDNA or gDNA.

V lost 3 bases and J 4 bases, leaving 19 bases between the germline ends. This CDR3 comprises 16 residues. Germline CDR1 and CDR2: SGDLS and YYNGEE. Authors' data handling: Quantification of nucleated cells was approximated via reference gene primer amplification. Clones were read by immunoSEQ multiplex PCR, and TCRdb kept only the in-frame ones, dropping some. V and J calls and clone size are copied from that table; D and trimming were computed from the DNA. The data contain roughly 27,000 clones, 85% to 90% of them seen just once; the ten biggest clones take up roughly 1.8%. The sequence derives from a woman aged 60-75 years with active COVID-19. The sample comprised peripheral blood. The rearrangement uses TRBV9 and TRBJ2-5, with D possibly TRBD2 on 7 matching bases. CDR3 DNA sequence: TGTGCCAGCAGCGCGGGGGGAGGTGGGGGCGCAGAGACCCAGTACTTC. Amino acids: CASSAGGGGGAETQYF.